This TCR beta chain was captured in a study of blood T cell repertoires in COVID-19 (dated by TCRdb to between 2020 and 2021). Concerning the study at large: Recovered participants in ImmuneRACE Cohort 3 were defined by two consecutive negative NP/OP PCR tests, clearance by a healthcare professional, or resolution of symptoms. The dataset comprised deeply sampled blood TCRbeta repertoires from subjects exposed to, actively infected with, or recovered from COVID-19. Collaborator samples came from the United States, Italy and Spain and covered acute and convalescent phases of COVID-19. Where available, HLA class I and class II types were taken from metadata supplied by the sample provider and were not determined by assay-based typing. The repertoires were released in a freely available public database intended as a resource for research on the immune response to SARS-CoV-2. Samples were obtained from the ongoing ImmuneRACE study (first 160 participants) and from roughly 1,300 subjects provided by 6 global collaborators. The prospective study material was composed of cDNA or gDNA derived from T cells, B-cell-depleted T cells, or PBMCs. A de-identified subject ID, COVID-19 status, age in years and sex were almost always included in the sample metadata.

TCRbeta CDR3 regions were amplified from genomic DNA using the immunoSEQ Assay, a bias-controlled multiplex PCR. The authors' analysis ran thus. The number of nucleated cells in each sample was estimated by amplification of reference gene primers within the assay. To quantify the absolute abundance of each unique TCRbeta CDR3 rearrangement, sequence reads were collapsed and filtered. For each sample, productive Simpson clonality was calculated as the square root of Simpson's diversity index across productive rearrangements. Entries here come from immuneACCESS through TCRdb and include only in-frame sequences with V and J called. Some clones fail to appear in such tables; in the studies checked, an unresolved V gene covers under half of the shortfall, and the cause of the remainder is unknown. V and J calls and clone size are those listed in that table; D and trimming were worked out from the DNA. For this sample there are about 360,000 clones; 87% appear just once. 1.5% to 2.5% of the sample is held by the ten biggest clonotypes.

Of note for this clone: No antigen is known for it. Per-nucleotide qualities are absent, and no much larger clonotype sits a single base away.

Participants in the prospective study were aged roughly 18 to 95 years, lived in about two dozen United States geographic areas, and enrolled through a virtual design. In the prospective study, participants were assigned to cohorts based on the clinical history participants reported in a screening survey and a study questionnaire. In the prospective study, mobile phlebotomists collected whole blood, serum and a nasopharyngeal or oropharyngeal swab from each participant. Prospective study participants could optionally give additional blood draws and questionnaires over a roughly two-month period. Blood samples from the prospective study were shipped frozen or at room temperature prior to DNA extraction. After removal of 5 bases from V and 5 bases from J, the junction retains 6 bases not matched to a gene. CDR1 is given as SGHAT and CDR2 as FQNNGV, both from the germline V gene. The CDR3 runs 13 residues from the cysteine to the phenylalanine. Of all the DNA, just the CDR3 is kept, 39 bases in frame from base 1.

The paper as a whole reports these results and caveats: How much clinical and demographic metadata was included differed by source and by participant, and the metadata was provided uncurated.

The receptor's source is a man aged 40-55 years in a cohort exposed to, infected with or recovered from COVID-19 (not recorded which). The sequencing input was PBMCs or T cells enriched from blood (not recorded which). The chain is assembled from TRBV11-2 and TRBJ2-7; TRBD1 aligns with 7 central bases. This receptor carries the CDR3 CASSQRQGDEQYF. The DNA sequence follows: TGTGCCAGCAGCCAAAGACAGGGCGACGAGCAGTACTTC. Joined to the reference TRBV11-2 and TRBJ2-7 proteins, this CDR3 gives the full variable domain: EAGVAQSPRYKIIEKRQSVAFWCNPISGHATLYWYQQILGQGPKLLIQFQNNGVVDDSQLPKDRFSAERLKGVDSTLKIQPAKLEDSAVYLCASSQRQGDEQYFGPGTRLTVT.